Sequencing of this TCR beta chain was carried out in a study of T cells after yellow fever vaccination. TCRdb reprocessed the 5' RACE reads via MiXCR and lists one record per CDR3 protein. The sample yields hundreds of thousands of distinct CDR3 sequences, around 20% seen once. The TCR sequence derives from a young man who received the YFV17D yellow fever vaccine. This material consisted of PBMCs, taken before the yellow fever booster vaccination.

DNA for the CDR3: TGTGCCAGCAGTTTATCGGGGACCCCGGGCACTGAAGCTTTCTTT. Protein product: CASSLSGTPGTEAFF. The chain employs TRBV27 and TRBJ1-1, with D perhaps TRBD1 (5 bases). V lost 0 bases to trimming and J lost 4 bases, with 12 bases between them. Germline assignment: CDR1 MNHEY and CDR2 SMNVEV (reference sequence). The CDR3 is made up of 15 amino acids.